A selection of T cell receptor beta chains follows, all from one sample in a study of a mutant IDH1 vaccine in newly diagnosed glioma. These TCRs are of unknown antigen specificity. Produced via immunoSEQ multiplex PCR; TCRdb's table is partial and in-frame only. The sample has tens of thousands of clones, roughly 90% seen once. Sample: PBMCs, taken from a glioma patient whose treatment included an IDH1 peptide vaccine. These receptors all come from a man over 45 with glioma. CDR3s include the opening cysteine and the closing phenylalanine or tryptophan. Fields, in order: clone size, J gene, V gene, CDR3 length, D gene, CDR3 protein, CDR3 DNA. D genes are given only for firm matches. A clone size is listed for some rows: how often the clone was seen (once, few, many), or a class if it is expanded.

abundance: NA
j_gene: TRBJ2-5
v_gene: TRBV7-9
len: 15
d_gene: TRBD2
CDR3aa: CASSLIAGGQETQYF
CDR3nt: TGTGCCAGCAGCTTAATAGCGGGGGGGCAAGAGACCCAGTACTTC

abundance: NA
j_gene: TRBJ2-7
v_gene: TRBV10-1
len: 11
d_gene: NA
CDR3aa: CASHQRREQYF
CDR3nt: TGCGCCAGCCACCAGAGACGGGAGCAGTACTTC

abundance: NA
j_gene: TRBJ2-7
v_gene: TRBV2
len: 14
d_gene: NA
CDR3aa: CASSEAGGTHEQYF
CDR3nt: TGTGCCAGCAGTGAGGCGGGCGGGACTCACGAGCAGTACTTC

abundance: NA
j_gene: TRBJ2-7
v_gene: TRBV7-6
len: 13
d_gene: NA
CDR3aa: CASSFGGNYEQYF
CDR3nt: TGTGCCAGCAGCTTTGGGGGGAACTACGAGCAGTACTTC

abundance: NA
j_gene: TRBJ2-7
v_gene: TRBV27
len: 14
d_gene: TRBD2
CDR3aa: CASSRLAGFLEQYF
CDR3nt: TGTGCCAGCAGCAGACTAGCGGGGTTTCTCGAGCAGTACTTC

abundance: NA
j_gene: TRBJ1-5
v_gene: TRBV2
len: 13
d_gene: NA
CDR3aa: CASRVYSNQPQHF
CDR3nt: TGTGCCAGCAGGGTTTATAGCAATCAGCCCCAGCATTTT

abundance: NA
j_gene: TRBJ2-4
v_gene: TRBV6-1
len: 13
d_gene: TRBD2
CDR3aa: CASLLDELAGTYF
CDR3nt: TGTGCCAGCCTCCTTGACGAGCTAGCGGGTACCTACTTC

abundance: NA
j_gene: TRBJ1-5
v_gene: TRBV7-8
len: 13
d_gene: NA
CDR3aa: CASSLAKEQPQHF
CDR3nt: TGTGCCAGCAGCTTAGCCAAGGAGCAGCCCCAGCATTTT

abundance: NA
j_gene: TRBJ2-2
v_gene: TRBV5-4
len: 15
d_gene: TRBD2
CDR3aa: CASSPSGRNTGELFF
CDR3nt: TGTGCCAGCAGCCCTAGCGGGAGAAACACCGGGGAGCTGTTTTTT

abundance: NA
j_gene: TRBJ1-1
v_gene: TRBV4-3
len: 15
d_gene: NA
CDR3aa: CASSQDPGGGTEAFF
CDR3nt: TGCGCCAGCAGCCAAGACCCGGGCGGGGGCACTGAAGCTTTCTTT

abundance: NA
j_gene: TRBJ2-5
v_gene: TRBV6-1
len: 14
d_gene: NA
CDR3aa: CASRRDTETETQYF
CDR3nt: TGTGCCAGCAGACGGGACACGGAAACGGAGACCCAGTACTTC

abundance: NA
j_gene: TRBJ1-4
v_gene: TRBV27
len: 15
d_gene: NA
CDR3aa: CASSLSRTTNEKLFF
CDR3nt: TGTGCCAGCAGTTTATCCCGGACAACTAATGAAAAACTGTTTTTT

abundance: once
j_gene: TRBJ2-7
v_gene: TRBV29-1
len: 13
d_gene: NA
CDR3aa: CSVEGPGAYEQYF
CDR3nt: TGCAGCGTTGAAGGTCCAGGAGCCTACGAGCAGTACTTC

abundance: NA
j_gene: TRBJ2-5
v_gene: TRBV19
len: 11
d_gene: NA
CDR3aa: CASSFQGTQYF
CDR3nt: TGTGCCAGCAGTTTCCAGGGGACCCAGTACTTC

abundance: NA
j_gene: TRBJ1-1
v_gene: TRBV5-1
len: 15
d_gene: NA
CDR3aa: CASSPVRGPNTEAFF
CDR3nt: TGCGCCAGCAGCCCTGTCAGGGGACCGAACACTGAAGCTTTCTTT

abundance: NA
j_gene: TRBJ1-4
v_gene: TRBV28
len: 14
d_gene: NA
CDR3aa: CASSYGRPNEKLFF
CDR3nt: TGTGCCAGCAGTTATGGCAGACCTAATGAAAAACTGTTTTTT

abundance: NA
j_gene: TRBJ1-2
v_gene: TRBV15
len: 16
d_gene: NA
CDR3aa: CATSRGDRLSNYGYTF
CDR3nt: TGTGCCACCAGCAGAGGGGACCGCCTCAGTAACTATGGCTACACCTTC

abundance: NA
j_gene: TRBJ2-5
v_gene: TRBV9
len: 17
d_gene: TRBD2
CDR3aa: CASSVARLAGGIETQYF
CDR3nt: TGTGCCAGCAGCGTAGCGAGACTAGCGGGAGGTATAGAGACCCAGTACTTC

abundance: NA
j_gene: TRBJ1-4
v_gene: TRBV5-6
len: 14
d_gene: NA
CDR3aa: CASSLKPADEKLFF
CDR3nt: TGTGCCAGCAGCCTTAAACCCGCGGATGAAAAACTGTTTTTT

abundance: NA
j_gene: TRBJ1-3
v_gene: TRBV15
len: 18
d_gene: TRBD1
CDR3aa: CATSREIRTGRSGNTIYF
CDR3nt: TGTGCCACCAGCAGAGAAATACGGACAGGGCGCTCTGGAAACACCATATATTTT

abundance: NA
j_gene: TRBJ2-5
v_gene: TRBV7-9
len: 16
d_gene: NA
CDR3aa: CASSLGVGHQQETQYF
CDR3nt: TGTGCCAGCAGCTTAGGAGTGGGACACCAACAAGAGACCCAGTACTTC

abundance: once
j_gene: TRBJ2-7
v_gene: TRBV7-2
len: 18
d_gene: NA
CDR3aa: CASSLFAGGTGAGYEQYF
CDR3nt: TGTGCCAGCAGCTTGTTTGCAGGCGGAACAGGGGCGGGGTACGAGCAGTACTTC

abundance: NA
j_gene: TRBJ1-2
v_gene: TRBV4-2
len: 14
d_gene: TRBD1
CDR3aa: CASSHTGADYGYTF
CDR3nt: TGTGCCAGCAGCCACACAGGGGCTGACTATGGCTACACCTTC

abundance: NA
j_gene: TRBJ2-7
v_gene: TRBV4-2
len: 16
d_gene: TRBD2
CDR3aa: CASSQDSKLAGGRKYF
CDR3nt: TGTGCCAGCAGCCAAGATTCGAAACTAGCGGGGGGGCGGAAGTACTTC

abundance: NA
j_gene: TRBJ1-5
v_gene: TRBV15
len: 15
d_gene: NA
CDR3aa: CATSRVRGGGQPQHF
CDR3nt: TGTGCCACCAGCAGAGTACGTGGGGGCGGTCAGCCCCAGCATTTT

abundance: NA
j_gene: TRBJ2-7
v_gene: TRBV13
len: 15
d_gene: TRBD2
CDR3aa: CASSLRQRGAYEQYF
CDR3nt: TGTGCCAGCAGCTTAAGGCAGCGGGGGGCCTACGAGCAGTACTTC

abundance: NA
j_gene: TRBJ1-1
v_gene: TRBV25-1
len: 15
d_gene: TRBD1
CDR3aa: CASSPTTGVGTEAFF
CDR3nt: TGTGCCAGCAGTCCAACGACAGGGGTTGGCACTGAAGCTTTCTTT

abundance: NA
j_gene: TRBJ2-2
v_gene: TRBV7-9
len: 14
d_gene: NA
CDR3aa: CASSLVYATGELFF
CDR3nt: TGTGCCAGCAGCTTAGTATACGCCACCGGGGAGCTGTTTTTT

abundance: NA
j_gene: TRBJ2-7
v_gene: TRBV15
len: 15
d_gene: TRBD1
CDR3aa: CATSTDRGPTYEQYF
CDR3nt: TGTGCCACCAGCACCGACAGGGGGCCAACCTACGAGCAGTACTTC

abundance: NA
j_gene: TRBJ2-1
v_gene: TRBV5-6
len: 14
d_gene: TRBD2
CDR3aa: CASSFTSGDNEQFF
CDR3nt: TGTGCCAGCAGCTTTACTAGCGGGGACAATGAGCAGTTCTTC

abundance: NA
j_gene: TRBJ2-5
v_gene: TRBV5-4
len: 12
d_gene: NA
CDR3aa: CASSHPQDRQYF
CDR3nt: TGTGCCAGCAGCCACCCACAGGACAGACAGTACTTC

abundance: NA
j_gene: TRBJ2-7
v_gene: TRBV5-6
len: 14
d_gene: NA
CDR3aa: CASSFDRRTYEQYF
CDR3nt: TGTGCCAGCAGCTTTGACAGGCGCACCTACGAGCAGTACTTC

abundance: once
j_gene: TRBJ2-7
v_gene: TRBV4-3
len: 15
d_gene: NA
CDR3aa: CASSRHSGDPYEQYF
CDR3nt: TGCGCCAGCAGCCGGCACTCAGGGGATCCCTACGAGCAGTACTTC

abundance: NA
j_gene: TRBJ2-6
v_gene: TRBV6-1
len: 14
d_gene: NA
CDR3aa: CASSEAGRANVLTF
CDR3nt: TGTGCCAGCAGTGAAGCCGGGAGGGCCAACGTCCTGACTTTC

abundance: NA
j_gene: TRBJ1-2
v_gene: TRBV4-2
len: 13
d_gene: NA
CDR3aa: CASSQGQGYGYTF
CDR3nt: TGTGCCAGCAGCCAAGGGCAGGGATATGGCTACACCTTC

abundance: NA
j_gene: TRBJ1-6
v_gene: TRBV27
len: 12
d_gene: NA
CDR3aa: CASSSAGGPLHF
CDR3nt: TGTGCCAGCAGTTCGGCGGGCGGACCCCTCCACTTT

abundance: NA
j_gene: TRBJ1-5
v_gene: TRBV25-1
len: 17
d_gene: NA
CDR3aa: CASILLKGPGSNQPQHF
CDR3nt: TGTGCCAGCATTCTTCTGAAGGGCCCGGGAAGCAATCAGCCCCAGCATTTT

abundance: NA
j_gene: TRBJ2-1
v_gene: TRBV7-8
len: 14
d_gene: TRBD1
CDR3aa: CASSWGTGGNEQFF
CDR3nt: TGTGCCAGCAGCTGGGGGACAGGGGGGAATGAGCAGTTCTTC

abundance: NA
j_gene: TRBJ2-3
v_gene: TRBV6-6
len: 11
d_gene: NA
CDR3aa: CASSLPDTQYF
CDR3nt: TGTGCCAGCAGTCTTCCAGATACGCAGTATTTT

abundance: NA
j_gene: TRBJ2-7
v_gene: TRBV4-2
len: 18
d_gene: NA
CDR3aa: CASSQDRRGGVLGYEQYF
CDR3nt: TGTGCCAGCAGCCAAGATCGACGGGGCGGGGTCCTGGGCTACGAGCAGTACTTC

abundance: NA
j_gene: TRBJ1-4
v_gene: TRBV4-1
len: 14
d_gene: NA
CDR3aa: CASIGPATNEKLFF
CDR3nt: TGCGCCAGCATCGGCCCCGCCACTAATGAAAAACTGTTTTTT

abundance: NA
j_gene: TRBJ2-7
v_gene: TRBV6-1
len: 16
d_gene: TRBD1
CDR3aa: CASSGGSGDRGYEQYF
CDR3nt: TGTGCCAGCAGTGGCGGGTCGGGGGACAGGGGATACGAGCAGTACTTC

abundance: NA
j_gene: TRBJ1-1
v_gene: TRBV27
len: 15
d_gene: NA
CDR3aa: CASSRWSHLNTEAFF
CDR3nt: TGTGCCAGCAGCCGGTGGTCCCATTTGAACACTGAAGCTTTCTTT

abundance: few
j_gene: TRBJ2-3
v_gene: TRBV5-1
len: 17
d_gene: NA
CDR3aa: CASSLFRDQVWSDTQYF
CDR3nt: TGCGCCAGCAGCTTGTTCCGGGACCAAGTTTGGTCAGATACGCAGTATTTT

abundance: NA
j_gene: TRBJ2-1
v_gene: TRBV7-8
len: 16
d_gene: TRBD2
CDR3aa: CASSLVSSSGIGEQFF
CDR3nt: TGTGCCAGCAGCTTAGTTAGTAGTAGCGGGATCGGTGAGCAGTTCTTC

abundance: NA
j_gene: TRBJ1-5
v_gene: TRBV19
len: 15
d_gene: NA
CDR3aa: CASSIQGLPNQPQHF
CDR3nt: TGTGCCAGTAGTATCCAGGGTCTCCCCAATCAGCCCCAGCATTTT

abundance: once
j_gene: TRBJ1-1
v_gene: TRBV5-5
len: 14
d_gene: NA
CDR3aa: CASRSDGGRTGAFF
CDR3nt: TGTGCCAGCAGATCCGACGGAGGTCGGACTGGGGCTTTCTTT

abundance: NA
j_gene: TRBJ1-1
v_gene: TRBV5-1
len: 12
d_gene: NA
CDR3aa: CASSLTGPEAFF
CDR3nt: TGCGCCAGCAGCTTGACAGGACCCGAAGCTTTCTTT

abundance: NA
j_gene: TRBJ1-1
v_gene: TRBV4-2
len: 15
d_gene: NA
CDR3aa: CASSQESTVNTEAFF
CDR3nt: TGTGCCAGCAGCCAAGAAAGTACGGTGAACACTGAAGCTTTCTTT

abundance: NA
j_gene: TRBJ1-2
v_gene: TRBV6-6
len: 16
d_gene: NA
CDR3aa: CASSYYYSASNYGYTF
CDR3nt: TGTGCCAGCAGTTATTATTATTCGGCCAGTAACTATGGCTACACCTTC

abundance: NA
j_gene: TRBJ1-4
v_gene: TRBV13
len: 15
d_gene: TRBD1
CDR3aa: CASSPPGQGNEKLFF
CDR3nt: TGTGCCAGCAGTCCTCCGGGACAGGGGAATGAAAAACTGTTTTTT